A single sample is the source of the 21 T cell receptor beta chains below, sequenced in a study of beta chain features in type 1 diabetes (dated by TCRdb to 2017 to 2018). These receptors lack a known antigen. Findings and caveats that apply to the study as a whole: A moderate but significant shortening of TCRB CDR3 length was observed in type 1 diabetes patients in all four CD4+ subsets.

The library relied on the immunoSEQ multiplex PCR assay. The entire isolated RNA was reverse transcribed using the High Capacity cDNA Reverse Transcription Kit, and thus expressed TCRB transcripts were sequenced. Drawn from immuneACCESS, this table holds only the in-frame rearrangements with V and J called that TCRdb kept. Clones are partly lost; checked studies trace under half to an unresolved V gene and leave the rest unexplained. The sample data list under 350,000 clones, and roughly 13% of these were observed just once. The ten largest clonotypes hold 0.015% to 0.02% of the sample. The sequenced sample consisted of naive CD4+ T cells from blood. The cell subset or site label for this specimen denotes: true naive CD4+ T cells. The receptors stem from a man aged 25 to 40 with type 1 diabetes.

This chain links TRBV7-3 with TRBJ1-1, with a tentative D call TRBD1 (6 bases). Trimming left V 3 bases short and J 4 bases short, with 9 bases between. The CDR3 is 13 amino acids. In germline, CDR1 is SGHTA, CDR2 FQGTGA. The CDR3 DNA is TGTGCCAGCAGCTTCCGCAGGGGCACTGAAGCTTTCTTT. This encodes CASSFRRGTEAFF.

In this sample, this clone turned up a few times. This sequence joins TRBV6-5 and TRBJ1-5; D perhaps matches TRBD1 (5 bases). Between the trimmed V and J ends, which lost 4 bases and 0 bases, there was a span of 7 bases. The CDR3 runs to 14 residues. CDR1 and CDR2 from the germline V gene are MNHEY and SVGAGI. As DNA, the CDR3 is TGTGCCAGCAGTTTAGGGGATAGCAATCAGCCCCAGCATTTT. Amino acid sequence: CASSLGDSNQPQHF.

This clone was found a few times. This chain joins TRBV29-1 and TRBJ2-1; D gene uncertain. The germline V gene has CDR1 SQVTM and CDR2 ANQGSEA. CDR3 length equals 13 residues. The CDR3 region has the DNA TGCACCGTCGACTTCGGGTCCCACAATGAGCAGTTCTTC. Translating gives CTVDFGSHNEQFF.

J is TRBJ2-7 and V is TRBV28, with unresolved D. The CDR3 totals 15 residues. V lost 1 base, J lost 4 bases, and 14 bases lay in between. Germline CDR1 is MDHEN and CDR2 is SYDVKM. CDR3 in DNA: TGTGCCAGCAGTTTATTCCAACAGTTAAATTACGAGCAGTACTTC. It is translated as CASSLFQQLNYEQYF.

There are a few counts of this clone. The rearrangement uses TRBV27 and TRBJ2-1; D possibly corresponds to TRBD1 (5 bases). The germline CDR1 and CDR2 sequences are MNHEY and SMNVEV (reference sequence). Trimming left V 6 bases short and J 10 bases short, with 10 bases between. There are 11 residues in the CDR3. CDR3 DNA: TGTGCCAGCAGCTCAGGGATAGAGCAGTTCTTC. Translation: CASSSGIEQFF.

The chain links TRBV28 to TRBJ1-5; D remains unclear. From germline, CDR1 is MDHEN and CDR2 SYDVKM. CDR3 size: 12 residues. Trimming shortened V by 2 bases and J by 7 bases, and 6 bases separated the two germline ends. The CDR3 nucleotides read TGTGCCAGCAGTTTACAGTCCCAGCCCCAGCATTTT. It encodes CASSLQSQPQHF.

This chain's CDR3 is CASSLFEGGTEAFF. The CDR3, as DNA: TGTGCCAGCAGCTTGTTTGAAGGGGGCACTGAAGCTTTCTTT. The rearrangement joins TRBV7-2 to TRBJ1-1; weak D call: TRBD1 (6 bases). V lost 3 bases to trimming and J lost 4 bases, with 12 bases between them. This CDR3 comprises 14 residues. Per germline, CDR1 SGHTA and CDR2 FQGNSA.

The chain carries TRBV27 and TRBJ1-2; 7 nucleotides align to TRBD1. The CDR3 spans 15 residues. The V gene's germline CDR1 is MNHEY and CDR2 SMNVEV (reference sequence). V gave up 6 bases and J gave up 7 bases; unmatched junction bases: 14. CDR3 DNA sequence: TGTGCCAGCAGGCGTCGACTAGGGACAGCAGCTGGCTACACCTTC. This translates into CASRRRLGTAAGYTF.

This chain uses TRBV7-9 with TRBJ1-1; D gene unclear. Trimming removed 7 bases at V and 1 base at J, with 10 bases between. Germline values: CDR1 SEHNR, CDR2 FQNEAQ (reference sequence). There are 13 residues in the CDR3. The CDR3 sequence: CASKRGGNTEAFF. For the CDR3, the DNA is TGTGCCAGCAAAAGAGGAGGGAACACTGAAGCTTTCTTT. The full variable domain, in which reference TRBV7-9 and TRBJ1-1 provide the parts outside the CDR3, is DTGVSQNPRHKITKRGQNVTFRCDPISEHNRLYWYRQTLGQGPEFLTYFQNEAQLEKSRLLSDRFSAERPKGSFSTLEIQRTEQGDSAMYLCASKRGGNTEAFFGQGTRLTVV.

This clone was seen only a few times. The chain couples TRBV7-2 to TRBJ2-2; D may be TRBD1 (6 bases). CDR3 length: 17 residues. Trimming pared 3 bases from V and 0 bases from J, leaving 14 bases between. Germline V gene data show CDR1 as SGHTA and CDR2 as FQGNSA. CDR3 protein: CASSFQETGSNTGELFF. The CDR3 region has the DNA TGTGCCAGCAGCTTCCAGGAGACAGGTTCGAACACCGGGGAGCTGTTTTTT.

This chain joins TRBV7-6 and TRBJ2-3; possible D gene TRBD1, 5 bases. Per the germline V gene, CDR1 is SGHVS and CDR2 is FNYEAQ. V lost 3 bases to trimming and J lost 0 bases, with 16 bases between them. CDR3 length: 17 amino acids. CDR3 DNA sequence: TGTGCCAGCAGCTTTCGGCAAAAGGGGTTTAGCACAGATACGCAGTATTTT. Residues: CASSFRQKGFSTDTQYF.

A few counts support this clone. This chain joins TRBV6-5 and TRBJ1-5, with 7 bases aligning to TRBD1. The germline V gene encodes CDR1 MNHEY and CDR2 SVGAGI. The CDR3 length is 15 residues. V dropped 6 bases and J dropped 6; count of bases not matched to a gene: 11. The CDR3 region is CASSKTGSASQPQHF. Here the CDR3 DNA reads TGTGCCAGCAGCAAGACAGGGAGCGCGAGTCAGCCCCAGCATTTT.

The V call is TRBV7-9, the J call TRBJ1-1; D not certain. V was pared by 5 bases and J by 4 bases, with 11 bases between. Germline V gives CDR1 SEHNR, CDR2 FQNEAQ (reference sequence). The CDR3 is made up of 13 amino acids. As DNA, the CDR3 is TGTGCCAGCAGCGAAAGTCAGGTCACTGAAGCTTTCTTT. Translated, it gives CASSESQVTEAFF.

V and J are TRBV6-5 and TRBJ1-1, with D unresolved. CDR1 is MNHEY and CDR2 is SVGAGI in the germline V gene. CDR3 length equals 13 residues. V lost 2 bases to trimming and J lost 3 bases, with 7 bases between them. The CDR3 DNA is TGTGCCAGCAGTTACGGGAGGGACACTGAAGCTTTCTTT. Residues: CASSYGRDTEAFF.

This clone has only a few counts. Compared with germline, one end of the junction differs, possibly owing to a read error. V usage is TRBV14 and J usage is TRBJ2-3; 11 bases align to TRBD2. The CDR3 has 17 amino acids. The germline gives CDR1 SGHDN, CDR2 FVKESK. The CDR3 coding sequence is TGTGCCAGCAGCCAGTTTACCCTAGCGGGAGGCACCGATACGCAGTATTTT. It yields the protein CASSQFTLAGGTDTQYF.

The CDR3 is CSLNRQGHRGEQFF. Here the CDR3 DNA reads TGCAGCTTGAACCGACAGGGGCACAGGGGTGAGCAGTTCTTC. The chain is built from TRBV29-1 and TRBJ2-1; 8 positions agree with TRBD1. V was clipped by 8 bases and J by 9 bases; unmatched bases: 15. This CDR3 has 14 amino acids. Germline V gene sequence: CDR1 SQVTM, CDR2 ANQGSEA.

The sample holds a few counts of this clone. The chain is built from TRBV7-7 and TRBJ2-5, with 9 bases aligning to TRBD1. This CDR3 is built from 14 residues. Germline values: CDR1 SSHAT, CDR2 FNYEAQ (reference sequence). V shed 5 bases, J shed 5 bases, and the junction held 6 bases outside the gene matches. This chain's CDR3 is CASSPGQGYETQYF. The CDR3 nucleotides read TGTGCCAGCAGCCCAGGACAGGGGTACGAGACCCAGTACTTC.

J is TRBJ1-1 and V is TRBV6-5, with 7 bases that match TRBD1. The germline V gene encodes CDR1 MNHEY and CDR2 SVGAGI. The trim removed 5 bases at V and 4 bases at J, leaving 10 bases unmatched. CDR3 length: 15 amino acids. CDR3 coding DNA: TGTGCCAGCAGTGCCCGACAGGGAACAAGCACTGAAGCTTTCTTT. Amino acid sequence: CASSARQGTSTEAFF.

V gene TRBV7-2 combines with J gene TRBJ1-1, with 7 bases aligning to TRBD1. Germline CDR1 and CDR2: SGHTA and FQGNSA. J was trimmed by 5 bases and V by 3 bases; bases with no gene match: 6. The CDR3 contains 14 residues. This CDR3 reads CASSLHQGDTEAFF. Here the CDR3 DNA reads TGTGCCAGCAGCTTGCATCAGGGGGATACTGAAGCTTTCTTT.

This clone was recorded once. This chain links TRBV6-5 with TRBJ1-2, with D possibly matching TRBD1 (5 bases). Germline V gene lookup returns CDR1 MNHEY and CDR2 SVGAGI. The CDR3 totals 15 residues. V dropped 0 bases and J dropped 2 bases, with 10 bases sitting between them. Here the CDR3 reads CASSYSQGGNYGYTF. The CDR3 bases are TGTGCCAGCAGTTACTCCCAGGGTGGGAACTATGGCTACACCTTC.

This clone has a handful of counts. The chain couples TRBV28 to TRBJ2-7; D uncertain. V was shortened by 5 bases and J by 2 bases, with 7 bases between the two germline ends. The CDR3 consists of 12 residues. The germline CDR1 and CDR2 sequences are MDHEN and SYDVKM. CDR3 residues: CASSVATYEQYF. CDR3 sequence (DNA): TGTGCCAGCAGTGTGGCAACCTACGAGCAGTACTTC.